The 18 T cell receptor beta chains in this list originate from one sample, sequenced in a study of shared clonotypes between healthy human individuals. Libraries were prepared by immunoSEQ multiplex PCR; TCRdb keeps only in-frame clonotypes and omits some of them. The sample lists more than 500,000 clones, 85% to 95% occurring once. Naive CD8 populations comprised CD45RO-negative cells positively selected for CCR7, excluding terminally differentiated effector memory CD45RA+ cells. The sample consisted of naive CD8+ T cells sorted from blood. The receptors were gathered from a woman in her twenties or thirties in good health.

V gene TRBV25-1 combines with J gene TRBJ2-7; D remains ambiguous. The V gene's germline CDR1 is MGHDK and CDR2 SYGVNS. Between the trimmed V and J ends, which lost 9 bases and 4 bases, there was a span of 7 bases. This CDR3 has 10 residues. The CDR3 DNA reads TGTGCCAGTCAAGCGTACGAGCAGTACTTC. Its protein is CASQAYEQYF.

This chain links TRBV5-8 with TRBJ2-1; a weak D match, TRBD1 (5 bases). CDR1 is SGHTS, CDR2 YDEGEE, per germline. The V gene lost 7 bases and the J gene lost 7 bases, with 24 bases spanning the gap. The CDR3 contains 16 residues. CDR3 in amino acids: CASVPPRGALKNEQFF. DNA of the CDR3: TGTGCCAGCGTACCCCCGCGTGGGGCGCTAAAAAATGAGCAGTTCTTC.

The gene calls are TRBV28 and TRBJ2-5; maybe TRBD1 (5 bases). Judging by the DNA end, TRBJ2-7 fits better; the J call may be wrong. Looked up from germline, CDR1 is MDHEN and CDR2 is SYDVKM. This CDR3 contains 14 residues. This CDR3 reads CASSPFRTPYEQYF. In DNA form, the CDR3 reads TGTGCCAGCAGTCCTTTCCGGACACCCTACGAGCAGTACTTC.

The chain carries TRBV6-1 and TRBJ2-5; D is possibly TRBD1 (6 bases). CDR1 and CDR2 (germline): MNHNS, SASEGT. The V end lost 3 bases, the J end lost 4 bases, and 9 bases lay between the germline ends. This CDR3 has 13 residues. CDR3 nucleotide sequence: TGTGCCAGCAGTGAGGCAGGGGCAGAGACCCAGTACTTC. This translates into CASSEAGAETQYF.

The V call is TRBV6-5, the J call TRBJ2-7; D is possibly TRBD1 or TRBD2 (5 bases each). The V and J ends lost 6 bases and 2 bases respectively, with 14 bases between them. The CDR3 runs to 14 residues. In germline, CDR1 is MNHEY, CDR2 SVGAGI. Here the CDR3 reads CASSLGPRAYEQYF. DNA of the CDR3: TGTGCCAGCAGCCTGGGACCAAGAGCCTACGAGCAGTACTTC.

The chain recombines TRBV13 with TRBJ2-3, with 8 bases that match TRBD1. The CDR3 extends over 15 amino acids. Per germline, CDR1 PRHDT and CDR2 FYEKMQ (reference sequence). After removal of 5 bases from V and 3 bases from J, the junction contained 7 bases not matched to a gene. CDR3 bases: TGTGCCAGCAGCCAGCGGACAGGGATAACAGATACGCAGTATTTT. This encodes CASSQRTGITDTQYF.

In nucleotides, the CDR3 is TGTGCCAGCAGCCATCCTATGGAGGAGCAGTTCTTC. It is translated as CASSHPMEEQFF. V usage is TRBV28 and J usage is TRBJ2-1; no clear D. This CDR3 region has 12 residues. From germline, CDR1 is MDHEN and CDR2 SYDVKM. The ends were cut back, 6 bases at V and 10 bases at J, with 13 bases in the middle.

CDR3 DNA sequence: TGTGCCAGCAGTGATTCCAGGACAGGGGGACCGGTAGGGAGCGGGGAGCTGTTTTTT. It codes for CASSDSRTGGPVGSGELFF. The chain employs TRBV2 and TRBJ2-2; the match to TRBD1 covers 10 bases. Trimming at V came to 3 bases and at J to 7 bases, leaving 17 bases not matched to a gene. The germline CDR1 and CDR2 sequences are SNHLY and FYNNEI. The CDR3 consists of 19 residues.

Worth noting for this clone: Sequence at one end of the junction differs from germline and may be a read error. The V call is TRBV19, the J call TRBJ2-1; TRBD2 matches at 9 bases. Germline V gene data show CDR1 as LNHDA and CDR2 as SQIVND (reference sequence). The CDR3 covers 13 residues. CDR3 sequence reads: CRCGAGGGNEQFF. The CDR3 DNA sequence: TGCCGCTGCGGGGCGGGAGGGGGCAATGAGCAGTTCTTC.

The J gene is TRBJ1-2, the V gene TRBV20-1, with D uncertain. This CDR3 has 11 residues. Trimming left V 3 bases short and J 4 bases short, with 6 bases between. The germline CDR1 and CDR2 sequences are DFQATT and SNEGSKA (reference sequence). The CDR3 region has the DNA TGCAGTGCTAGGGTTCCCTATGGCTACACCTTC. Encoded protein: CSARVPYGYTF.

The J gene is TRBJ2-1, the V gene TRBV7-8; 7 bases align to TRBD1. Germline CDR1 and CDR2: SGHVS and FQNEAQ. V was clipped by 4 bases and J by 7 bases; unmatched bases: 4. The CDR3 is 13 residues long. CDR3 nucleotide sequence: TGTGCCAGCAGCTCAGGGACAGTTAATGAGCAGTTCTTC. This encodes CASSSGTVNEQFF.

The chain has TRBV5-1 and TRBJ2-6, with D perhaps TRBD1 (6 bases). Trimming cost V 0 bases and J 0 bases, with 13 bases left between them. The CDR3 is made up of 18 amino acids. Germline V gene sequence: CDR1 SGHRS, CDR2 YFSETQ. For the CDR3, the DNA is TGCGCCAGCAGCTTGGACAGGACAGACGTCTCTGGGGCCAACGTCCTGACTTTC. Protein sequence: CASSLDRTDVSGANVLTF.

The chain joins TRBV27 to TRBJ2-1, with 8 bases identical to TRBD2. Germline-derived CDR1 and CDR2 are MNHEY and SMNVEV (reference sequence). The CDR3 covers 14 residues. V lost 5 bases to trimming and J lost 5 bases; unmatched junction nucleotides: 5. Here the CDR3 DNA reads TGTGCCAGCAGTCCGGGACTAGGGGACAATGAGCAGTTCTTC. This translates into CASSPGLGDNEQFF.

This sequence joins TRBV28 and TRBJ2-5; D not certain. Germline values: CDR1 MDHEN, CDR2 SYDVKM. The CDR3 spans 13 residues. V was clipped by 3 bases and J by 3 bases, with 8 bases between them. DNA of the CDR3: TGTGCCAGCAGTTTCAGTAGGAAAGAGACCCAGTACTTC. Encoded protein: CASSFSRKETQYF.

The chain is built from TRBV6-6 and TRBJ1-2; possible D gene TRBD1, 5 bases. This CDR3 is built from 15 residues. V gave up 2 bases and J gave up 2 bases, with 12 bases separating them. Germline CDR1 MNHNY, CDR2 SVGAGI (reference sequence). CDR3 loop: CASSYGGTVNYGYTF. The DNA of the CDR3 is TGTGCCAGCAGTTACGGCGGGACGGTGAACTATGGCTACACCTTC.

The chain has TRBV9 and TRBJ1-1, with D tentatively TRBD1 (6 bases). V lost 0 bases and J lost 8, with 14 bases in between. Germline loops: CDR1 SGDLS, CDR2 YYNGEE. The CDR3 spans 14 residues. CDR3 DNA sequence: TGTGCCAGCAGCGTAGGTTGGGGGGGCGGCGAAGCTTTCTTT. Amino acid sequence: CASSVGWGGGEAFF.

The CDR3 here is CASSIQMSSYNEQFF. The CDR3 DNA reads as TGTGCCAGCAGTATACAGATGAGCTCCTACAATGAGCAGTTCTTC. The gene calls are TRBV27 and TRBJ2-1; no firm D call. V was pared by 5 bases and J by 0 bases, with 11 bases between. The CDR3 is made up of 15 amino acids. CDR1 is MNHEY and CDR2 is SMNVEV in the germline V gene (reference sequence).

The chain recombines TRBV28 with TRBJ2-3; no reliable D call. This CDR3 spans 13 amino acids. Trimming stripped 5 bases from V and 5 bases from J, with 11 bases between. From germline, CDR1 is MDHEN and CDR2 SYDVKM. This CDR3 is CASSPYSGDTQYF. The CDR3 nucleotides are TGTGCCAGCAGTCCCTACTCGGGAGATACGCAGTATTTT.